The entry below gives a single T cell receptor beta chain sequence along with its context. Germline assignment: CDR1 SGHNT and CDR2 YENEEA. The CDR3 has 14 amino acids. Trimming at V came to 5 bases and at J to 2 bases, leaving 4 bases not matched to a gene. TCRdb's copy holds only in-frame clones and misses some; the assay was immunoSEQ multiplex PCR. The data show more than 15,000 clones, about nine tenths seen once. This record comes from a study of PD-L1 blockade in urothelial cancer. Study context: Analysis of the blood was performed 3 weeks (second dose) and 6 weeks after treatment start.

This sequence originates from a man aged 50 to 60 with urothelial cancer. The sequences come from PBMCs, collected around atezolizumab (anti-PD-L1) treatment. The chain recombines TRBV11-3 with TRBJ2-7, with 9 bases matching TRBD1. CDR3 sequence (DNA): TGTGCCAGCAGCCGTGGGACAGGGCCCTACGAGCAGTACTTC. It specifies CASSRGTGPYEQYF.